The source of this T cell receptor beta chain is a study of T cells in Graves' hyperthyroidism and ophthalmopathy. Whole-study results and caveats: The model anticipated ophthalmopathy a median around six months pre-onset.

A lack of ophthalmopathy progression within 18 months defined stable Graves' hyperthyroidism. Recently diagnosed hyperthyroidism of less than 2 months' duration affected patients aged 18 to 65. Used for diagnoses were clinical symptoms, serum thyroxine and TRAb, thyroid ultrasound and orbital computed tomography. The CDR3 sequence is 14 residues long. J was trimmed by 5 bases and V by 6 bases; bases with no gene match: 6. Only a few counts were recorded for this clonotype. What it recognizes is unknown. The CDR3 regions of TCR beta were amplified from RNA transcripts. A set of HTBI primers served as the primers for a first-round RT-PCR of the TCR CDR3. One entry per CDR3 protein, called by TCRdb with MiXCR from the multiplex PCR reads. The sample yields about 480,000 distinct CDR3 sequences, roughly 14% seen once.

The sample consisted of blood. The chain joins TRBV12-3 or TRBV12-4 to TRBJ1-5; 8 bases agree with TRBD1. The TCR comes from a woman in her late teens or twenties with Graves' hyperthyroidism. The CDR3 loop is CASRTGARDQPQHF. The CDR3 DNA is TGTGCCAGCAGGACAGGGGCGCGGGATCAGCCCCAGCATTTT.